This TCR beta chain appears in the sequencing data of a study of blood T cells in healthy people across ages. Study-wide points: Using unsorted PBMCs precluded a conclusive naive versus antigen-experienced comparison.

Trimming cost V 4 bases and J 5 bases; bases outside gene matches: 8. This CDR3 is 16 amino acids long. CDR1 is SGHRS and CDR2 is YFSETQ in the germline V gene. A J-beta primer mix and a sample-barcoded 5' primer were used in a second PCR of about 7 to 12 cycles. TCRdb processed the 5' RACE reads anew with MiXCR; each CDR3 protein has one entry. The sample contains 1.5 million to 2 million distinct CDR3 sequences, roughly 32% of which appear only once. A few counts support this clonotype. Its antigen is currently unknown. Material for sequencing was blood. V gene TRBV5-1 combines with J gene TRBJ2-7, with TRBD2 matching over 14 bases. The TCR sequence derives from a woman in her 30s in good health. Here the CDR3 DNA reads TGCGCCAGCAGCCGAGGACTAGCGGGAGGTGCCCACGAGCAGTACTTC. Its protein product is CASSRGLAGGAHEQYF.